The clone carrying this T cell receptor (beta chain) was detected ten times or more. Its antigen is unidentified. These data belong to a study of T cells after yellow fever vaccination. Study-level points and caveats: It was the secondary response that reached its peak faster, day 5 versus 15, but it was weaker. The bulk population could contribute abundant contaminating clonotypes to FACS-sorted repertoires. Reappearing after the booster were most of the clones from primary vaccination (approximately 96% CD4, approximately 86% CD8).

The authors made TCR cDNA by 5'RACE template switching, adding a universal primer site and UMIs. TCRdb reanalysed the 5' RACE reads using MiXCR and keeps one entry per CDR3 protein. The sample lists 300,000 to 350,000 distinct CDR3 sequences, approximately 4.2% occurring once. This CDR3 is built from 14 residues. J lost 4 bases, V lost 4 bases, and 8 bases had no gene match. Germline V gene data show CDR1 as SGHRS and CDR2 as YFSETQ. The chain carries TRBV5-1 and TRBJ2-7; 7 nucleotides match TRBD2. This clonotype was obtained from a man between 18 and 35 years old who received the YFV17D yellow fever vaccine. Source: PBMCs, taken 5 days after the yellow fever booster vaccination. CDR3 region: CASSPIPGGYEQYV. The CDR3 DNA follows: TGCGCCAGCAGCCCGATCCCCGGGGGGTACGAGCAGTACGTC.